A selection of T cell receptor beta chains follows, all from one sample in a study of molecular identifiers for immune sequencing clone quantification. Via MiXCR, TCRdb re-called the PCR reads, giving one row per CDR3 protein. Found here are 85,000 to 100,000 distinct CDR3 sequences, less than 25% of them singletons; the top ten hold around 1%. Sequenced: naive CD8+ T cells from blood, with Jurkat cell RNA spiked in. These receptors were taken from a human donor in good health. Some libraries in this study had Jurkat cell RNA spiked in. Each CDR3 is given with its conserved first and last residue. D genes are given only for firm matches. The size entry is marked missing in some rows and otherwise reads once, few, many or a size class.

clone_size: many; d_call: TRBD2; v_call: TRBV5-4; j_call: TRBJ2-3; cdr3_aa: CASSLESLAGYTDTQYF; cdr3_nt: TGTGCCAGCAGCTTGGAATCTCTAGCGGGGTACACAGATACGCAGTATTTT
clone_size: many; d_call: NA; v_call: TRBV7-9; j_call: TRBJ2-3; cdr3_aa: CASSKPTGTDTQYF; cdr3_nt: TGTGCCAGCAGCAAACCGACTGGCACAGATACGCAGTATTTT
clone_size: NA; d_call: NA; v_call: TRBV29-1; j_call: TRBJ1-3; cdr3_aa: CSARYGASTGNTIYF; cdr3_nt: TGCAGCGCTCGCTACGGCGCAAGCACTGGAAACACCATATATTTT
clone_size: NA; d_call: TRBD2; v_call: TRBV9; j_call: TRBJ2-3; cdr3_aa: CASSPASLAGPTDTQYF; cdr3_nt: TGTGCCAGCAGCCCCGCGAGTCTAGCGGGGCCCACAGATACGCAGTATTTT
clone_size: many; d_call: TRBD2; v_call: TRBV7-9; j_call: TRBJ2-3; cdr3_aa: CASSFLSGGTDTQYF; cdr3_nt: TGTGCCAGCAGCTTTCTGTCCGGGGGGACGGATACGCAGTATTTT
clone_size: NA; d_call: TRBD1; v_call: TRBV27; j_call: TRBJ2-7; cdr3_aa: CASSRGTGGVYEQYF; cdr3_nt: TGTGCCAGCAGCCGCGGGACAGGGGGGGTCTACGAGCAGTACTTC
clone_size: many; d_call: TRBD1; v_call: TRBV3-1; j_call: TRBJ2-7; cdr3_aa: CASSPRFGQGAYEQYF; cdr3_nt: TGTGCCAGCAGCCCTAGATTCGGACAGGGTGCCTACGAGCAGTACTTC
clone_size: few; d_call: NA; v_call: TRBV28; j_call: TRBJ2-7; cdr3_aa: CASSLRGAIYEQYF; cdr3_nt: TGTGCCAGCAGTTTACGGGGGGCAATCTACGAGCAGTACTTC
clone_size: many; d_call: TRBD1; v_call: TRBV5-4; j_call: TRBJ2-7; cdr3_aa: CASSLEQGPAYEQYF; cdr3_nt: TGTGCCAGCAGCTTGGAACAGGGGCCCGCCTACGAGCAGTACTTC
clone_size: many; d_call: NA; v_call: TRBV20-1; j_call: TRBJ2-3; cdr3_aa: CSARDHETASTDTQYF; cdr3_nt: TGCAGTGCTAGAGATCATGAGACAGCAAGCACAGATACGCAGTATTTT
clone_size: many; d_call: NA; v_call: TRBV28; j_call: TRBJ1-5; cdr3_aa: CASRPNGEGQPQHF; cdr3_nt: TGTGCCAGCAGGCCCAACGGGGAAGGTCAGCCCCAGCATTTT
clone_size: few; d_call: NA; v_call: TRBV12-3/TRBV12-4; j_call: TRBJ1-4; cdr3_aa: CASSPIGVGANEKLFF; cdr3_nt: TGTGCCAGCAGCCCCATAGGAGTAGGGGCTAATGAAAAACTGTTTTTT
clone_size: many; d_call: NA; v_call: TRBV6-2/TRBV6-3; j_call: TRBJ2-1; cdr3_aa: CASSYRGEQFF; cdr3_nt: TGTGCCAGCAGTTACCGGGGGGAGCAGTTCTTC
clone_size: many; d_call: TRBD1; v_call: TRBV9; j_call: TRBJ2-3; cdr3_aa: CASSVEQDRGRTDTQYF; cdr3_nt: TGTGCCAGCAGCGTAGAGCAGGACAGGGGTAGGACAGATACGCAGTATTTT
clone_size: many; d_call: NA; v_call: TRBV7-2; j_call: TRBJ2-1; cdr3_aa: CASSLFGGHNEQFF; cdr3_nt: TGTGCCAGCAGCCTCTTCGGCGGTCACAATGAGCAGTTCTTC
clone_size: NA; d_call: NA; v_call: TRBV12-3/TRBV12-4; j_call: TRBJ2-2; cdr3_aa: CASSLSRLGARTGELFF; cdr3_nt: TGTGCCAGCAGTTTATCCCGGCTGGGGGCGAGGACCGGGGAGCTGTTTTTT
clone_size: few; d_call: TRBD1; v_call: TRBV7-9; j_call: TRBJ2-3; cdr3_aa: CASSPRSLDRASDTQYF; cdr3_nt: TGTGCCAGCAGCCCACGCTCCCTTGACAGGGCGTCAGATACGCAGTATTTT
clone_size: NA; d_call: NA; v_call: TRBV11-2; j_call: TRBJ2-2; cdr3_aa: CAGSLDWGAGELFF; cdr3_nt: TGTGCCGGCAGCTTAGATTGGGGGGCCGGGGAGCTGTTTTTT
clone_size: few; d_call: TRBD1; v_call: TRBV27; j_call: TRBJ1-1; cdr3_aa: CAGSPSTGGATEAFF; cdr3_nt: TGTGCCGGCAGTCCATCGACAGGGGGCGCCACTGAAGCTTTCTTT
clone_size: few; d_call: NA; v_call: TRBV6-1; j_call: TRBJ1-4; cdr3_aa: CASSEILGQTLATNEKLFF; cdr3_nt: TGTGCCAGCAGTGAAATCCTGGGACAAACTCTTGCAACTAATGAAAAACTGTTTTTT
clone_size: many; d_call: NA; v_call: TRBV20-1; j_call: TRBJ1-6; cdr3_aa: CSARHGTESSYNSPLHF; cdr3_nt: TGCAGTGCTAGACATGGGACGGAAAGCTCCTATAATTCACCCCTCCACTTT
clone_size: NA; d_call: TRBD1; v_call: TRBV10-3; j_call: TRBJ2-7; cdr3_aa: CAISGTGYSYEQYF; cdr3_nt: TGTGCCATCTCCGGGACAGGGTACTCCTACGAGCAGTACTTC
clone_size: many; d_call: NA; v_call: TRBV6-5; j_call: TRBJ2-7; cdr3_aa: CASRERDFLGVDEQYF; cdr3_nt: TGTGCCAGCAGGGAACGGGACTTCCTGGGAGTCGACGAGCAGTACTTC
clone_size: NA; d_call: TRBD1; v_call: TRBV4-1; j_call: TRBJ2-1; cdr3_aa: CASSHSAVLETGDNEQFF; cdr3_nt: TGCGCCAGCAGCCATTCAGCAGTGCTCGAGACAGGGGACAATGAGCAGTTCTTC
clone_size: many; d_call: NA; v_call: TRBV7-9; j_call: TRBJ2-5; cdr3_aa: CASSLQQETQYF; cdr3_nt: TGTGCCAGCAGCTTACAGCAAGAGACCCAGTACTTC
clone_size: few; d_call: NA; v_call: TRBV4-3; j_call: TRBJ2-3; cdr3_aa: CASSPGTVRGGTDTQYF; cdr3_nt: TGCGCCAGCAGCCCGGGCACGGTGAGGGGGGGCACAGATACGCAGTATTTT
clone_size: many; d_call: NA; v_call: TRBV14; j_call: TRBJ2-7; cdr3_aa: CASSQDERMDEQYF; cdr3_nt: TGTGCCAGCAGCCAAGACGAAAGGATGGACGAGCAGTACTTC
clone_size: many; d_call: TRBD2; v_call: TRBV19; j_call: TRBJ2-1; cdr3_aa: CASCQGTRGRGEQFF; cdr3_nt: TGTGCCAGCTGCCAGGGGACTAGAGGTCGTGGTGAGCAGTTCTTC
clone_size: many; d_call: NA; v_call: TRBV9; j_call: TRBJ1-3; cdr3_aa: CASSVDTASGNTIYF; cdr3_nt: TGTGCCAGCAGCGTAGATACAGCTTCTGGAAACACCATATATTTT
clone_size: many; d_call: NA; v_call: TRBV7-2; j_call: TRBJ2-3; cdr3_aa: CASSRTGLSSTDTQYF; cdr3_nt: TGTGCCAGCAGCCGTACAGGGCTAAGTAGCACAGATACGCAGTATTTT
clone_size: many; d_call: NA; v_call: TRBV19; j_call: TRBJ2-3; cdr3_aa: CASSIIQSTQYF; cdr3_nt: TGTGCCAGTAGTATAATACAATCGACGCAGTATTTT
clone_size: NA; d_call: NA; v_call: TRBV12-3/TRBV12-4; j_call: TRBJ1-2; cdr3_aa: CASSSSGTNFNYGYTF; cdr3_nt: TGTGCCAGCAGTTCATCCGGGACAAACTTCAACTATGGCTACACCTTC
clone_size: many; d_call: NA; v_call: TRBV28; j_call: TRBJ1-5; cdr3_aa: CASSRHGSTLYSNQPQHF; cdr3_nt: TGTGCCAGCAGTCGACACGGATCCACCCTCTATAGCAATCAGCCCCAGCATTTT
clone_size: NA; d_call: TRBD2; v_call: TRBV15; j_call: TRBJ2-3; cdr3_aa: CATSRGSSGSKADTQYF; cdr3_nt: TGTGCCACCAGCAGAGGCTCTAGCGGGAGTAAAGCAGATACGCAGTATTTT
clone_size: many; d_call: NA; v_call: TRBV30; j_call: TRBJ1-1; cdr3_aa: CAWSKGWNTEAFF; cdr3_nt: TGTGCCTGGAGTAAAGGATGGAACACTGAAGCTTTCTTT
clone_size: few; d_call: NA; v_call: TRBV2; j_call: TRBJ2-3; cdr3_aa: CASIGSTDTQYF; cdr3_nt: TGTGCCAGCATTGGCAGTACAGATACGCAGTATTTT